This T cell receptor beta chain was profiled in a study of cytomegalovirus exposure and HLA in healthy donors. Study-level background: About 200 million T cells yielded approximately 100 million unique TCR beta sequences, as an earlier analysis found.

Only one count was recorded for this clone. The PCR had 60 Vbeta and 13 Jbeta primers. Using immunoSEQ multiplex PCR, the repertoire was profiled, and TCRdb retains in-frame clones only, with some absent. The profile shows about 170,000 clones, approximately 77% of them singletons. V lost 7 bases to trimming and J lost 5 bases; unmatched junction nucleotides: 7. The CDR3 spans 13 residues. CDR1 is SQVTM and CDR2 is ANQGSEA in the germline V gene. The chain is built from TRBV29-1 and TRBJ2-5; 10 bases agree with TRBD1. The sample taken for sequencing was PBMCs. This clonotype originated in a male donor in good health and CMV-seronegative. CDR3 sequence reads: CSERQGAAETQYF. The CDR3, as DNA: TGCAGCGAGCGACAGGGGGCGGCGGAGACCCAGTACTTC.